The 6 T cell receptor beta chains below were found in one sample sequenced in a study of molecular identifiers for immune sequencing clone quantification. Each CDR3 protein gets one entry after TCRdb re-called the PCR reads with MiXCR. The sample consists of some 96,000 distinct CDR3 sequences, less than 25% of them appearing once. Sequences were obtained from naive CD8+ T cells from blood, with Jurkat cell RNA spiked in. Subset meaning: FACS-sorted CD8+CD4-CCR7+CD45RA+ naive T cells. Source of these receptors: a human donor in good health. Some libraries in this study had Jurkat cell RNA spiked in.

Turning to this clonotype: The missing conserved phenylalanine or tryptophan at the end of this CDR3 makes a read error likely. V usage is TRBV5-4 and J usage is TRBJ2-7; possible D gene TRBD2, 6 bases. Germline V gene sequence: CDR1 SGHNT, CDR2 YYREEE (reference sequence). This CDR3 has 16 residues. Between the trimmed V and J ends, which lost 4 bases and 3 bases, there was a span of 20 bases. This CDR3 reads CASSPTPGTQRYEQYS. In DNA, the CDR3 is TGTGCCAGCAGCCCGACCCCGGGGACTCAGCGCTACGAGCAGTACTCC.

The sample holds a few counts of this clonotype. The chain combines TRBV7-9 with TRBJ2-2, with 13 bases that match TRBD2. CDR1 is SEHNR and CDR2 is FQNEAQ in the germline V gene (reference sequence). V trimming: 1 base; J trimming: 3 bases; junction bases outside the gene matches: 14. This CDR3 contains 21 residues. Written as DNA, the CDR3 is TGTGCCAGCAGCTTAGGATCCCTACTAACTAGCGGGAGGGCCTACACCGGGGAGCTGTTTTTT. Its protein is CASSLGSLLTSGRAYTGELFF.

This clonotype was found many times. The chain recombines TRBV7-6 with TRBJ2-3, with TRBD2 matching 12 bases. The CDR3 is 16 amino acids. V lost 5 bases and J lost 2; bases outside the gene matches: 5. Germline V gene sequence: CDR1 SGHVS, CDR2 FNYEAQ. The CDR3 loop reads CASSILAGGLTDTQYF. The CDR3 DNA reads as TGTGCCAGCAGCATTCTAGCGGGGGGGCTCACAGATACGCAGTATTTT. The entire variable domain, with the rest obtained from reference TRBV7-6 and TRBJ2-3, is as follows: GAGVSQSPRYKVTKRGQDVALRCDPISGHVSLYWYRQALGQGPEFLTYFNYEAQQDKSGLPNDRFSAERPEGSISTLTIQRTEQRDSAMYRCASSILAGGLTDTQYFGPGTRLTVL.

In DNA, the CDR3 is TGTGCTAGTGGTTTGGTAAAGGAAGTATTTTACGAGCAGTACTTC. It translates to CASGLVKEVFYEQYF. The genes are TRBV12-5 and TRBJ2-7; D remains unclear. Germline-derived CDR1 and CDR2 are LGHNT and FRNRAP. The V gene lost 0 bases and the J gene lost 4 bases, with 13 bases spanning the gap. This CDR3 comprises 15 residues.

This clonotype was found many times. The chain links TRBV14 to TRBJ2-7; D gene unclear. The CDR3 runs 13 residues. Germline values: CDR1 SGHDN, CDR2 FVKESK. Trimming left V 0 bases short and J 4 bases short, with 7 bases between. In DNA, the CDR3 is TGTGCCAGCAGCCAAGAGGGGTTTTACGAGCAGTACTTC. This gives the protein CASSQEGFYEQYF.

A few counts support this clonotype. V and J are TRBV12-3 or TRBV12-4 and TRBJ1-5; 8 bases are shared with TRBD1. The CDR3 is 14 amino acids. The junction had 5 bases not matched to a gene; V was cut back by 6 bases and J by 4 bases. The CDR3: CASSERQGNQPQHF. DNA of the CDR3: TGTGCCAGCAGCGAACGACAGGGGAATCAGCCCCAGCATTTT.